These T cell receptor beta chains were read from a single sample in a study of cytomegalovirus exposure and HLA in healthy donors. Measured with immunoSEQ multiplex PCR; TCRdb has only the in-frame clones, and not every one. The sample contains 130,000 or so clones, 75% to 80% of which appear only once. Sequenced: PBMCs. These receptors originate from a woman between 55 and 75 years old in good health and CMV-seronegative. The CDR3 runs from the conserved cysteine through the conserved F or W. D genes are given only for firm matches.

V: TRBV30; D: TRBD1; J: TRBJ2-3; CDR3: CAWSKNGQGADTQYF
V: TRBV7-6; D: .; J: TRBJ2-3; CDR3: CASSSGHHSPTDTQYF
V: TRBV19; D: .; J: TRBJ1-4; CDR3: CASSVTLPGEKLFF
V: TRBV4-2; D: .; J: TRBJ2-6; CDR3: CASSQEGPGANVLTF
V: TRBV9; D: .; J: TRBJ1-4; CDR3: CASSPRGDATNEKLFF
V: TRBV6-4; D: TRBD1; J: TRBJ1-2; CDR3: CASRPYTGQQYGYTF
V: TRBV29-1; D: TRBD1; J: TRBJ2-1; CDR3: CSFRGTGPYNEQFF
V: TRBV28; D: .; J: TRBJ2-1; CDR3: CASSPNLPGEFF
V: TRBV11-2; D: .; J: TRBJ2-7; CDR3: CASSLESGTPPDF
V: TRBV28; D: TRBD1; J: TRBJ1-5; CDR3: CASSLWTGINNQPQHF
V: TRBV5-1; D: TRBD2; J: TRBJ2-3; CDR3: CASSYRLASSTDTQYF
V: TRBV27; D: TRBD2; J: TRBJ2-5; CDR3: CASSLSIAGKGETQYF
V: TRBV5-1; D: TRBD2; J: TRBJ2-7; CDR3: CASRGGSGEQYF
V: TRBV28; D: .; J: TRBJ1-2; CDR3: CASSFSAPLSGFGYTF
V: TRBV5-1; D: .; J: TRBJ2-3; CDR3: CASSLASQDTQYF
V: TRBV28; D: .; J: TRBJ1-5; CDR3: CASSLLSREDQPQHF
V: TRBV5-1; D: TRBD1; J: TRBJ1-6; CDR3: CASSYGDRAYNSPLHF
V: TRBV6-5; D: .; J: TRBJ1-1; CDR3: CASSYSYRTMNTEAFF
V: TRBV5-1; D: TRBD2; J: .; CDR3: CASSPRGTSGGSVYEQYF
V: TRBV6-1; D: .; J: TRBJ2-7; CDR3: CASRSRGEGPREQYF
V: TRBV19; D: .; J: TRBJ2-5; CDR3: CASSITVSLQETQYF
V: TRBV5-1; D: .; J: TRBJ2-2; CDR3: CASSLADYTGELFF